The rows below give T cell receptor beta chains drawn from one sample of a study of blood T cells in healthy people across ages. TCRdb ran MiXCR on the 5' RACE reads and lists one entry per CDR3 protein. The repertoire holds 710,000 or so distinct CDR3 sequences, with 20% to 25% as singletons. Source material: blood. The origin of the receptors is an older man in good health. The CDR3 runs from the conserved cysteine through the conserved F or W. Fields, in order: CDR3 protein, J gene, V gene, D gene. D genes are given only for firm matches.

CASSPAAGDGYEQFF | . | TRBV18 | .
CASSPLTDEAFF | TRBJ1-1 | TRBV18 | .
CSAVTGTSGPDTQYF | TRBJ2-3 | TRBV29-1 | TRBD2
CAWSGGQVVQPQHF | TRBJ1-5 | TRBV30 | TRBD1
CASSQTQTRPYNEQFF | TRBJ2-1 | TRBV14 | .
CASSVGGGAGETQYF | TRBJ2-5 | TRBV9 | TRBD2
CASSRGQGARTDTQYF | TRBJ2-3 | TRBV5-1 | TRBD1
CASSLWLAGGRSTDTQYF | TRBJ2-3 | TRBV5-1 | TRBD2
CASSQEAGAGEKLFF | TRBJ1-4 | TRBV4-1 | .
CASRPRASGRGDAQYF | TRBJ2-3 | TRBV12-3/TRBV12-4 | TRBD2
CSVDGTGNEQYF | TRBJ2-7 | TRBV29-1 | TRBD1
CASSQDFAGGHNEQFF | . | TRBV3-1 | TRBD2
CASSLYQREVNTQYF | TRBJ2-3 | TRBV7-9 | TRBD2
CASSLGQGMDYGYTF | TRBJ1-2 | TRBV5-1 | TRBD1
CSASRGGGGQPQHF | TRBJ1-5 | TRBV20-1 | .
CASSFLLSGANQPQHF | TRBJ1-5 | TRBV12-3/TRBV12-4 | .
CASSLGSDNEQFF | TRBJ2-1 | TRBV7-2 | .
CASSLTDTPNYGYTF | TRBJ1-2 | TRBV11-2 | .
CASINRDRDGKLFF | TRBJ1-4 | TRBV12-3/TRBV12-4 | TRBD1
CSASLGQGIADTQYF | TRBJ2-3 | TRBV29-1 | TRBD1
CASSSSGAGYTF | TRBJ1-2 | TRBV7-2 | .
CASSQDGDSYNEQFF | TRBJ2-1 | TRBV3-1 | .
CASSPPGKGTSGTDTQYF | TRBJ2-3 | TRBV28 | TRBD2
CSVDQDRALDTEAFF | TRBJ1-1 | TRBV29-1 | TRBD1
CATKRSGRGEEQYF | TRBJ2-7 | TRBV12-3/TRBV12-4 | .
CATSPRDRIELDTIYF | TRBJ1-3 | TRBV15 | TRBD1
CASSFSGLPVDEQFF | . | TRBV7-9 | .
CASSVTGSRNTEAFF | TRBJ1-1 | TRBV7-2 | TRBD1
CSVGNQPGETQYF | TRBJ2-5 | TRBV29-1 | .
CASSWTSAQETQYF | TRBJ2-5 | TRBV25-1 | TRBD2
CASSSPTSGYTQYF | TRBJ2-3 | TRBV7-2 | TRBD2
CASSFQGARGYTF | TRBJ1-2 | TRBV13 | TRBD1
CASSPPGGSSYNEQFF | TRBJ2-1 | TRBV18 | TRBD2
CAINKQGLAGGGTDTQYF | TRBJ2-3 | TRBV10-3 | TRBD2
CASSQDGGADYGYTF | TRBJ1-2 | TRBV4-1 | .
CSAKDGYEQYF | TRBJ2-7 | TRBV20-1 | .
CASSTPGQGNYQPQHF | TRBJ1-5 | TRBV19 | TRBD1
CSACLPRRSAVEKLFF | TRBJ1-4 | TRBV20-1 | .
CASSYSREGGYTF | TRBJ1-2 | TRBV6-6 | .
CAISDDSPGGSYEQYF | . | TRBV10-3 | .
CAISGSMAGSYNEQFF | TRBJ2-1 | TRBV10-3 | .
CASSLGDDGEKLFF | TRBJ1-4 | TRBV5-1 | .
CASSQEGGQGLSGSVQFF | TRBJ2-1 | TRBV4-1 | TRBD2
CASSNRGGANIQYF | TRBJ2-4 | TRBV12-3/TRBV12-4 | TRBD2
CASSRKGVTEAFF | TRBJ1-1 | TRBV14 | .
CAGSSGGTDTDTQYF | TRBJ2-3 | TRBV28 | .
CASSLEIARPETQYF | TRBJ2-5 | TRBV5-6 | .
CSVTALTGAGTDTQYF | TRBJ2-3 | TRBV29-1 | TRBD1
CSARLPGTPYEQFF | TRBJ2-1 | TRBV20-1 | .
CASKGGTGLYEQYF | TRBJ2-7 | TRBV10-3 | TRBD1
CASSQRGRGQEKLFF | TRBJ1-4 | TRBV4-3 | TRBD1
CASSQGAGFTDTQYF | TRBJ2-3 | TRBV4-2 | .
CASSLRQGGSPLHF | TRBJ1-6 | TRBV12-3/TRBV12-4 | TRBD1
CSVGGREYTGELFF | TRBJ2-2 | TRBV29-1 | .